This T cell receptor beta chain was sequenced in a study of Graves' ophthalmopathy and Graves' hyperthyroidism (dated by TCRdb to 2016 to 2019). About the full investigation: Hyperthyroidism was defined as stable when no progression to ophthalmopathy occurred within 18 months of follow-up. To tell Graves' ophthalmopathy apart from Graves' hyperthyroidism, and to predict which patients would progress to ophthalmopathy, the study relied on TCR beta repertoire signatures. In total, approximately 130 blood samples were TCR-sequenced: around 42 ophthalmopathy, approximately 75 hyperthyroidism and roughly 17 hyperthyroidism-to-ophthalmopathy patients. To explore V-J signatures that separate ophthalmopathy from hyperthyroidism, a discovery set of about a hundred patients was enrolled, consisting of fewer than 45 with ophthalmopathy and roughly 60 with stable hyperthyroidism. An independent validation cohort was composed of 18 hyperthyroidism patients and 15 to 17 patients who later progressed from hyperthyroidism to ophthalmopathy. In six hyperthyroidism patients, T-cell repertoires of thyroid tissue and blood were compared. After sampling, hyperthyroidism patients received methimazole starting at 30 mg daily, and ophthalmopathy patients received high-dose intravenous methylprednisolone.

This clonotype has only a few counts. This clone's antigen is unknown. Nothing much larger sits one base from this clone, and base qualities are not available. The paper's findings and limits, for the study overall: In cross-validation, the 13-signature model distinguished ophthalmopathy from stable hyperthyroidism with about 88% sensitivity and approximately 81% specificity, and in the test set the corresponding values were about 80% and 75%. In validation, the model predicted ophthalmopathy progression with nearly 71% sensitivity and approximately 72% specificity; some 13 predicted patients were CT-confirmed with GO in a median of approximately six months. Most expanded thyroid clonotypes with frequency above 0.001 were also detected in blood, suggesting blood repertoires may reflect the thyroid immune response. No statistical method was used to set the sample size in advance, and the investigators knew which group each participant was assigned to.

TCR beta CDR3 regions were amplified from RNA transcripts for repertoire sequencing. HTBI primers and the Qiagen OneStep RT-PCR kit were used in a first-round RT-PCR, which was followed by a second-round multiplex PCR, size selection and purification. Libraries were sequenced on an Illumina HiSeq2000 using paired-end 100 bp reads. Per the authors' processing: Reads were processed with SOAPnuke, discarding reads with adapters, uncalled bases, mean Phred below 15, or no exact constant-primer or identifier match. COPE v1.2.5 was used to merge high-quality paired reads. Each unique nucleotide sequence was treated as a clonotype, and MiTCR v1.1 was used to align the clonotypes to the IMGT TRB V, D and J references. Analysis was restricted to V-J combinations with a frequency above 0.0001, which covered 98% to 99.2% of repertoires. A TCR clonal expansion and chaos score per V-J combination was defined as the ratio of F50 clonal expansion to chaos observed in the TCRdist matrix. Features were reduced by Welch's t-statistics and random forest to roughly 14 V-J combinations, which fed a naive Bayes classifier. The Morisita-Horn index was used to measure how similar the thyroid and blood repertoires were. Using fastp at Q25 and MiXCR, TCRdb reprocessed the public reads and kept productive beta chains. When rows share a CDR3 protein, they turn into one entry using the most common DNA and genes. TCRdb, not the authors, supplied the V and J calls. A total of roughly 1.1 million distinct CDR3 sequences appear in this sample, about 35% of them only once. Around 10% of the sample is held by the ten biggest clonotypes.

Hyperthyroidism patients were newly diagnosed, were aged 18 to 65 years, and had a disease duration under 2 months. Patients were excluded if they had other autoimmune diseases, uncontrolled infections, pregnancy or lactation. Clinical symptoms, serum thyroxine, TRAb, thyroid ultrasound and orbital computed tomography formed the basis of the diagnosis. Total RNA was extracted with Trizol reagent and quality-checked on an Agilent 2100 Bioanalyzer. This clonotype was obtained from an adult man with Graves' hyperthyroidism. Sample: peripheral blood or thyroid tissue (not recorded which).

The DNA reads as follows: TGTGCCAGCAGACCACCAAATTCACCCCTCCACTTT. This gives the protein CASRPPNSPLHF. The sequence joins TRBV7-9 to TRBJ1-6; the D gene remains uncertain. The CDR3, cysteine through phenylalanine, is 12 amino acids long. Of all the DNA, just the CDR3 is kept, 36 bases in frame from base 1. Taken from the germline V gene (reference sequence), the CDR1 and CDR2 loops are SEHNR and FQNEAQ. Trimming removed 6 bases from V and 7 bases from J, leaving 7 bases between the germline ends.